The rows below give T cell receptor beta chains drawn from one sample of a study of Ad26.COV2.S vaccination and SARS-CoV-2 variants. Assay used: immunoSEQ multiplex PCR; TCRdb lists only in-frame clones, some missing. The sample holds some 340,000 clones, about 82% seen once. The material was peripheral blood, obtained in a trial of Ad26.COV2.S vaccine versus placebo. Receptors were obtained from a person between 18 and 65 years old who received the Ad26.COV2.S COVID-19 vaccine or a placebo. CDR3s include the opening cysteine and the closing phenylalanine or tryptophan. D genes are given only for firm matches. Only part of the rows carry a size: once, few, many, or a class if the clone is expanded.

v_gene,d_gene,j_gene,abundance,CDR3nt,CDR3aa
TRBV14,TRBD1,TRBJ2-1,few,TGTGCCAGCAAAGGTATAGAGGGGGCGCCTGAGCAGTTCTTC,CASKGIEGAPEQFF
TRBV10-1,TRBD1,TRBJ2-7,-,TGCGCCAGCAGTGAGGCAGGGGGATATCACGAGCAGTACTTC,CASSEAGGYHEQYF
TRBV7-8,TRBD1,TRBJ2-7,-,TGTGCCAGCAGCGCCCGACAGGGTAGTTCCTACGAGCAGTACTTC,CASSARQGSSYEQYF
TRBV10-1,-,TRBJ2-3,-,TGCGCCAGCAGCCTTATGGTTGGGGCGATAGATACGCAGTATTTT,CASSLMVGAIDTQYF
TRBV7-9,TRBD1,TRBJ2-7,-,TGTGCCAGCAGCTTAGACTCGCAGGGGGATTTCTACGAGCAGTACTTC,CASSLDSQGDFYEQYF
TRBV5-1,TRBD1,TRBJ1-1,once,TGCGCCAGCAGTTTAGTTCAGGGGGTGAACACTGAAGCTTTCTTT,CASSLVQGVNTEAFF
TRBV18,TRBD1,TRBJ1-2,-,TGTGCCAGCTCAGAAGGGACAGGGGAAGGCTACACCTTC,CASSEGTGEGYTF
TRBV14,-,TRBJ2-7,-,TGTGCCAGCAGCCAACAGGTCGACTACGAGCAGTACTTC,CASSQQVDYEQYF
TRBV4-2,-,TRBJ1-4,many,TGTGCCAGCAGCCCGGTCGCGGGTCGTAATGAAAAACTGTTTTTT,CASSPVAGRNEKLFF
TRBV27,-,TRBJ2-7,few,TGTGCCAGCAGAGCGGGACACGGCTCCTACGAGCAGTACTTC,CASRAGHGSYEQYF
TRBV6-5,TRBD1,TRBJ2-7,-,TGTGCCAGCAGTTACCGGGACAGGGGGCGCGAGCAGTACTTC,CASSYRDRGREQYF
TRBV5-1,-,TRBJ2-3,-,TGCGCCAGCAGCTTGGATGGCAGGGGCACAGATACGCAGTATTTT,CASSLDGRGTDTQYF
TRBV3-1/TRBV3-2,-,TRBJ1-2,-,TGTGCCAGCAGCCAAGGGTCAGATGGCTACACCTTC,CASSQGSDGYTF
TRBV19,TRBD1,TRBJ1-5,-,TGTGCCAGTAGCCATCCCAGGGGGAGCAATCAGCCCCAGCATTTT,CASSHPRGSNQPQHF
TRBV3-1/TRBV3-2,-,TRBJ1-3,-,TGTGCCAGCAGCCAAGATCGGGGAAACACCATATATTTT,CASSQDRGNTIYF